Included here is one TCR beta chain sequence, with context. The table lists this clonotype with many counts. What antigen it recognizes has not been identified. Base qualities are not at hand, and no much larger clone is one base apart. This record belongs to a study of T cells in AML relapse after transplant (dated by TCRdb to about 2019). Describing the broader study: Clinically matched patients in whom long-term complete remission was maintained, with more than 3 years of follow-up, were used as remission controls. Remission samples were bone marrow collected about 1 year after HSCT from patients who maintained complete remission. In this retrospective study, inhibitory receptor expression and TCR repertoires of bone marrow T cells were examined in patients given allogeneic HSCT for myeloid malignancy.

Reading the germline V gene gives CDR1 SQVTM and CDR2 ANQGSEA. Trimming takes 7 bases from V and 0 bases from J, and the germline ends sit 9 bases apart. The CDR3 goes from the cysteine to the phenylalanine over 12 residues. Only the CDR3 portion is preserved as DNA: 36 bases, with reading frame beginning at the first base. Library construction relied on PCR. A modified RACE PCR protocol, not multiplex PCR, was used to amplify TCR alpha and beta chains from RNA. Libraries were sequenced on an Illumina MiSeq, and raw reads were demultiplexed according to sample-specific barcode combinations. Per the source publication's procedure: TCR clonotypes were identified from the sequencing reads using MiXCR software. The raw public data were reprocessed by TCRdb itself: fastp quality trimming at Q25, MiXCR clonotype calling, in-frame beta chains only. Entries are consolidated by CDR3 protein sequence, retaining the most common genes and DNA. These V and J calls originate from TCRdb's pipeline instead of the authors' own analysis. The sample profile shows 3,000 to 4,500 distinct CDR3 sequences; roughly 10% of them were found once. The ten largest clones take up roughly 32% of the sample.

The study at large found these results: Very few samples underpinned the TCR repertoire comparisons, and for unsorted bone marrow each group had only a few individuals.

The sequence links TRBV29-1 to TRBJ1-2; the D segment cannot be called with confidence. This TCR came from a human donor who had a stem cell transplant for acute myeloid leukemia. Following transplantation, T cells from the graft donor may be among those present. This material consisted of bone marrow, either the whole sample or a sorted T cell fraction (not recorded which), taken in complete remission. CDR3 sequence: CSASLSNYGYTF. In nucleotides, the sequence is TGCAGCGCGTCCCTTTCTAACTATGGCTACACCTTC.